The source of this TCR beta chain is a study of control samples from healthy donors and cancer patients. Sequenced by immunoSEQ multiplex PCR; TCRdb stores in-frame clones only, minus some. Of roughly 86,000 clones in the sample, 90% to 95% were seen once. The source material was blood. The receptor's source is a woman younger than 45 in good health.

The CDR3 loop is CASSEPLNQPQHF. The CDR3 DNA is TGTGCCAGCAGTGAACCCCTCAATCAGCCCCAGCATTTT. V and J are TRBV2 and TRBJ1-5; D unresolved. Trimming left V 2 bases short and J 3 bases short, with 5 bases between. The CDR3 sequence is 13 residues long. Germline V gene sequence: CDR1 SNHLY, CDR2 FYNNEI.